The rows below give T cell receptor beta chains drawn from one sample of a study of human T cells and chemical hapten exposure. TCRdb redid the calling of the RACE reads with MiXCR, one entry per CDR3 protein. The top ten hold about 2.1% of the sample, which has around 380,000 distinct CDR3 sequences, roughly 5% seen once. The sequences come from whole blood, collected in connection with sensitization to the hapten diphenylcyclopropenone (DPC). These receptors all come from a woman in her forties or fifties with alopecia areata. Some clones in this sample may be carry-over from other donors' samples. Each CDR3 is given with its conserved first and last residue. A D gene is named only where the DNA matches it firmly. The size of a clone is reported for some rows only, either as once, few or many, or as a class for expanded clones.

many,TRBJ1-5,TRBV3-1,.,TGTGCCAGCAGCCAAGATCTGTATAGCAATCAGCCCCAGCATTTT,CASSQDLYSNQPQHF
many,TRBJ2-1,TRBV6-6,.,TGTGCCAGCAGTCCCGCCAAGCGCAATGAGCAGTTCTTC,CASSPAKRNEQFF
many,TRBJ2-3,TRBV4-3,TRBD2,TGCGCCAGCAGCCAAGTTTCATCGGCGGGAGGGTCCAACACAGATACGCAGTATTTT,CASSQVSSAGGSNTDTQYF
many,TRBJ2-6,TRBV5-1,.,TGCGCCAGCAGCTTGGTTGGGACTGGGGCCAACGTCCTGACTTTC,CASSLVGTGANVLTF
few,TRBJ1-1,TRBV4-1,.,TGCGCCAGCAGCCAAGACCTTGGAAACACTGAAGCTTTCTTT,CASSQDLGNTEAFF
.,TRBJ2-7,TRBV4-3,.,TGCGCCAGCAGCCAAGCGCTTGGCTCCTACGAGCAGTACTTC,CASSQALGSYEQYF
many,TRBJ1-1,TRBV2,.,TGTGCCAGCAGTGAAGCGTCGGGGGCGCAAGGCACTGAAGCTTTCTTT,CASSEASGAQGTEAFF
few,TRBJ1-1,TRBV20-1,.,TGCAGTGCTAGAGATGTTCCCCAACCCACCCGTGAAGCTTTCTTT,CSARDVPQPTREAFF
many,TRBJ2-1,TRBV29-1,.,TGCAGCGTTGATTACTACAATGAGCAGTTCTTC,CSVDYYNEQFF
many,TRBJ1-2,TRBV28,.,TGTGCCAGCAGTTGGGCCTATGGCTACACCTTC,CASSWAYGYTF
few,TRBJ2-1,TRBV15,.,TGTGCCACCAGCAGAAACTTCTTATACAATGAGCAGTTCTTC,CATSRNFLYNEQFF
few,TRBJ1-5,TRBV24-1,TRBD1,TGTGCCACCAGCCGACAGGGGAATCAGCCCCAGCATTTT,CATSRQGNQPQHF
.,TRBJ2-3,TRBV20-1,.,TGCAGTGCTGACACTAAGGGGCAGTATTTT,CSADTKGQYF
.,TRBJ1-1,TRBV2,TRBD1,TGTGCCAGCAGGACACAGGGGATAGCTTTCTTT,CASRTQGIAFF
many,TRBJ1-1,TRBV4-2,.,TGTGCCAGCAGCCAAAACGGACAGAACACTGAAGCTTTCTTT,CASSQNGQNTEAFF
many,TRBJ2-2,TRBV10-2,.,TGCGCCAGCAGTGAGGTTAGACAGATACTCACCGGGGAGCTGTTTTTT,CASSEVRQILTGELFF
many,TRBJ1-1,TRBV29-1,.,TGCAGCGTTGAGGGGGGGCAAGGAGCTTTCTTT,CSVEGGQGAFF
many,TRBJ1-6,TRBV6-2/TRBV6-3,TRBD1,TGTGCCAGCAGTTACTCGAGTTGGACAGGGAGGCCAAATTCACCCCTCCACTTT,CASSYSSWTGRPNSPLHF
.,TRBJ2-3,TRBV4-2,TRBD2,TGTACCAGCAGCCCGATCCCCGGGACTAGCGGCACAGATACGCAGTATTTT,CTSSPIPGTSGTDTQYF
many,TRBJ2-3,TRBV9,TRBD2,TGTGCCAGCAGCGTAAGAGCGGGGTTAAGCACAGATACGCAGTATTTT,CASSVRAGLSTDTQYF
many,TRBJ1-2,TRBV19,.,TGTGCCAGTAGTCCCCTGGGGGCAGACTATGGCTACACCTTC,CASSPLGADYGYTF
few,TRBJ1-4,TRBV30,.,TGTGCCTGGGGGCCGGGGGTTGAAAAACTGTTTTTT,CAWGPGVEKLFF
once,TRBJ2-7,TRBV6-2/TRBV6-3,.,TGTGCCAGCAGTTACACGTGGGGCTCCTACGAGCAGTACTTC,CASSYTWGSYEQYF
many,TRBJ1-1,TRBV7-2,.,TGTGCCAGCAGCTTAGGACGGTTGGCTTTCTTT,CASSLGRLAFF
many,TRBJ2-1,TRBV5-4,TRBD2,TGTGCCAGCAGCTTGGGGACTAGCGCCTACAATGAGCAGTTCTTC,CASSLGTSAYNEQFF
many,TRBJ2-1,TRBV13,.,TGTGCCAGCAGCTTTAGGAGGGGACCAAACAATGAGCAGTTCTTC,CASSFRRGPNNEQFF
many,TRBJ2-2,TRBV20-1,TRBD2,TGCAGTGCTAGAGATCCGGGGGCGGCGGGAGGTGTCGGCGGGGAGCTGTTTTTT,CSARDPGAAGGVGGELFF
.,TRBJ2-5,TRBV13,.,TGTGCCAGCAGCTCCAGGGGCTTTCAAGAGACCCAGTACTTC,CASSSRGFQETQYF
many,TRBJ2-3,TRBV6-1,.,TGTGCCAGCAGTCCCTACATGGGCACAGATACGCAGTATTTT,CASSPYMGTDTQYF
many,TRBJ2-7,TRBV4-1,.,TGCGCCAGCAGCCAAGAAACATCGGGGAACTACGAGCAGTACTTC,CASSQETSGNYEQYF
many,TRBJ2-4,TRBV11-2,.,TGTGCCAGCAGCTTAGAAGTTGGAAACATTCAGTACTTC,CASSLEVGNIQYF
many,TRBJ2-3,TRBV7-2,.,TGTGCCAGCAGCCTGGGGATAAACACAGATACGCAGTATTTT,CASSLGINTDTQYF
few,TRBJ1-1,TRBV20-1,.,TGCAGTCCTCGGATGGGAAAGAACACTGAAGCTTTCTTT,CSPRMGKNTEAFF
many,TRBJ2-1,TRBV7-2,TRBD2,TGTGCCAGCACCCCTGGAGGACTAGCGGGGGTAGAGCAGTTCTTC,CASTPGGLAGVEQFF
few,TRBJ2-7,TRBV9,.,TGTGCCAGCAGCGCGGGGACCACCCTCGAGCAGTACTTC,CASSAGTTLEQYF
few,TRBJ2-3,TRBV5-6,.,TGTGCCAGCAGCTCGGACATGAGCGCAGATACGCAGTATTTT,CASSSDMSADTQYF
many,TRBJ2-6,TRBV7-8,TRBD1,TGTGCCAGCAGATATCCGGGACAGGGCTTGACTGGGGCCAACGTCCTGACTTTC,CASRYPGQGLTGANVLTF
few,TRBJ2-7,TRBV2,.,TGTGCCAGCAGGCCCTCCCAGGGGCCTACCTACGAGCAGTACTTC,CASRPSQGPTYEQYF
many,TRBJ2-3,TRBV27,TRBD2,TGTGCCAGCAGTATTACCCTGGGACTAGCGGCAAATACGCAGTATTTT,CASSITLGLAANTQYF
.,TRBJ1-4,TRBV20-1,.,TGCAGTGCTAGAGATCTTGGTCTGGGGAGTGAAAAACTGTTTTTT,CSARDLGLGSEKLFF
many,TRBJ2-1,TRBV19,.,TGTGCCAGTACCCAAGGACTAAAGTACAATGAGCAGTTCTTC,CASTQGLKYNEQFF
few,TRBJ1-6,TRBV13,.,TGTGCCAGCAGCCCGATCAGGGGCTCACCCCTCCACTTT,CASSPIRGSPLHF
many,TRBJ2-3,TRBV10-3,TRBD2,TGTGCCATCAGTGAGGTACGACTAGCGGGCACAGATACGCAGTATTTT,CAISEVRLAGTDTQYF
many,TRBJ2-3,TRBV7-9,.,TGTGCCAGCAGCCCATCCAGCGGAAATACGCAGTATTTT,CASSPSSGNTQYF
.,TRBJ1-1,TRBV27,.,TGTGCCAGCAGTTTATCGATGGGGGGATCGAGGACTGAAGCTTTCTTT,CASSLSMGGSRTEAFF
many,TRBJ2-3,TRBV7-6,TRBD2,TGTGCCAGCAGCATAACTAGCGGAGGGGGCACAGATACGCAGTATTTT,CASSITSGGGTDTQYF